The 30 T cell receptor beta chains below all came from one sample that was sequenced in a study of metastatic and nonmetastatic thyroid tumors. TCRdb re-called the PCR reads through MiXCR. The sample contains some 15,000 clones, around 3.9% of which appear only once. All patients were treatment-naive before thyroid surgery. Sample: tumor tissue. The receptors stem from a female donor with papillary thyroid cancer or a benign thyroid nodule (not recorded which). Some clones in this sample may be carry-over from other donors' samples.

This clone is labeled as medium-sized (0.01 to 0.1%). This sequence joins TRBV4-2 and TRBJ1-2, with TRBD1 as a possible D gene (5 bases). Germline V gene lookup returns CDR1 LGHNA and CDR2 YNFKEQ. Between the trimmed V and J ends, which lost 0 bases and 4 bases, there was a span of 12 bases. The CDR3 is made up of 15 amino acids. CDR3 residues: CASSQDVAGPYGYTF. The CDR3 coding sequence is TGTGCCAGCAGCCAAGATGTGGCAGGGCCCTATGGCTACACCTTC.

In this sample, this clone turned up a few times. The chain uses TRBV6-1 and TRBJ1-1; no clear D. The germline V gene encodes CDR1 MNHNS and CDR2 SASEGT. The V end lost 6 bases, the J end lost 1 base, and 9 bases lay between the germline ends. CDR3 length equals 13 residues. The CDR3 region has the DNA TGTGCCAGCAGAAGAAACCCGAACACTGAAGCTTTCTTT. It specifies CASRRNPNTEAFF.

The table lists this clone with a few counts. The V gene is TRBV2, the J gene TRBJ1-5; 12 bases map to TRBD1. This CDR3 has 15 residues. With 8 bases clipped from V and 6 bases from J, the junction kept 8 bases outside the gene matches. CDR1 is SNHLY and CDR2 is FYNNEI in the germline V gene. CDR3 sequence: CASAGDRGQRQPQHF. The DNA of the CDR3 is TGTGCCAGCGCTGGGGACAGGGGGCAACGTCAGCCCCAGCATTTT.

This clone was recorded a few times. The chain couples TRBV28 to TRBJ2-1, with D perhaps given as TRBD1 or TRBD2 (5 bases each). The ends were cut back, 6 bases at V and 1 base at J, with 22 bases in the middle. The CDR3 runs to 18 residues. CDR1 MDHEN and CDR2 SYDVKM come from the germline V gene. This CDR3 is CASRKPGPRVESYNEQFF. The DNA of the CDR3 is TGTGCCAGCAGAAAACCGGGACCCCGGGTGGAATCCTACAATGAGCAGTTCTTC. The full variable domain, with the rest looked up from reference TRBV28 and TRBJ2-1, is DVKVTQSSRYLVKRTGEKVFLECVQDMDHENMFWYRQDPGLGLRLIYFSYDVKMKEKGDIPEGYSVSREKKERFSLILESASTNQTSMYLCASRKPGPRVESYNEQFFGPGTRLTVL.

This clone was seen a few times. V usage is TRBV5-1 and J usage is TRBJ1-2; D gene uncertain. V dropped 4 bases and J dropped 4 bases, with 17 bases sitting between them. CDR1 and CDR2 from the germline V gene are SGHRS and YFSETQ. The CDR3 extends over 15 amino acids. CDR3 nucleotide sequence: TGCGCCAGCAGCCAAGATGTGGCATGGCCCTATGGCTACACCTTC. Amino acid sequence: CASSQDVAWPYGYTF.

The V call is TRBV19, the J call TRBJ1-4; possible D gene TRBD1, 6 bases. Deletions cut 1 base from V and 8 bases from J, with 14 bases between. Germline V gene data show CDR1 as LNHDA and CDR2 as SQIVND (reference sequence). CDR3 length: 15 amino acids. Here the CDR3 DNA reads TGTGCCAGTAGTATAGTTAGGGGGGCAGGGGAAAAACTGTTTTTT. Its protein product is CASSIVRGAGEKLFF.

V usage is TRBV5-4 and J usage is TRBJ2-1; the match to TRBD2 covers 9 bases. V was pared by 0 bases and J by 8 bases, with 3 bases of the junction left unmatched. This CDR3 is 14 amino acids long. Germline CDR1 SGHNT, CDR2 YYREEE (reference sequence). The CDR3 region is CASSLGGGADEQFF. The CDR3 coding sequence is TGTGCCAGCAGCTTGGGCGGGGGGGCTGATGAGCAGTTCTTC.

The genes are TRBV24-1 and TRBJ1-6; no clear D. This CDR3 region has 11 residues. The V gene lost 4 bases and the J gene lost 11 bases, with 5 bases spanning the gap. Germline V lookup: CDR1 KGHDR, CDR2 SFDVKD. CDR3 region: CATSEWAPLHF. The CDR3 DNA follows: TGTGCCACCAGTGAGTGGGCACCCCTCCACTTT.

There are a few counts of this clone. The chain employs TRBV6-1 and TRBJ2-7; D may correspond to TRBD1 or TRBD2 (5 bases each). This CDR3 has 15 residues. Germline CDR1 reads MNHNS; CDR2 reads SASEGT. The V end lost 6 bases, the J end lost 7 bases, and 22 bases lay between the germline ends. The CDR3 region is CASSPPVTRGGEQYF. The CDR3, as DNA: TGTGCCAGCAGCCCCCCCGTCACACGGGGCGGTGAGCAGTACTTC.

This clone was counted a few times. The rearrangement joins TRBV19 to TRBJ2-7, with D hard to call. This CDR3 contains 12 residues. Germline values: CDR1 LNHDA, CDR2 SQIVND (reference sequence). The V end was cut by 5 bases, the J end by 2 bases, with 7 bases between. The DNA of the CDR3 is TGTGCCAGTAGTGCAGACACCTACGAGCAGTACTTC. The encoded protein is CASSADTYEQYF.

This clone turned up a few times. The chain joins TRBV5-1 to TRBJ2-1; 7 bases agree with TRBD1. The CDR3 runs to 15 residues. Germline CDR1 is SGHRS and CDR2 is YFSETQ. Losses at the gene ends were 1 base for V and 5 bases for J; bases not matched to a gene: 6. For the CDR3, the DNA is TGCGCCAGCAGCTTGAATTACAGGGGAAACAATGAGCAGTTCTTC. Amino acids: CASSLNYRGNNEQFF.

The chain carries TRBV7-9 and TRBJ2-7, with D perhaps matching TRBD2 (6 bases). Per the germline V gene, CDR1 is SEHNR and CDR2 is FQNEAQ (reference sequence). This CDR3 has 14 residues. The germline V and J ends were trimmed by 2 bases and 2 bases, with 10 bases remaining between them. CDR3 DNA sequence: TGTGCCAGCAGCTTACATGGGGAGGCCTACGAGCAGTACTTC. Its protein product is CASSLHGEAYEQYF.

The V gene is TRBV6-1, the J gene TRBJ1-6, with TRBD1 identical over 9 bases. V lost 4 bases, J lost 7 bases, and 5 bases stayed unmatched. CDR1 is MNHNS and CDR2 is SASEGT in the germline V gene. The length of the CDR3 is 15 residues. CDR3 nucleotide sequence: TGTGCCAGCAGTGGGACAGGGGTGGGGAATTCACCCCTCCACTTT. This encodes CASSGTGVGNSPLHF.

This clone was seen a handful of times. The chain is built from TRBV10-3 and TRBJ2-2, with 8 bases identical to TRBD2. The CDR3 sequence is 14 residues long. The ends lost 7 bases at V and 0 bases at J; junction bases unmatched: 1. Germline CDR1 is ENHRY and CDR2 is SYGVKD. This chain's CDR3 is CAITGGANTGELFF. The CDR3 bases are TGTGCCATCACGGGGGGGGCGAACACCGGGGAGCTGTTTTTT.

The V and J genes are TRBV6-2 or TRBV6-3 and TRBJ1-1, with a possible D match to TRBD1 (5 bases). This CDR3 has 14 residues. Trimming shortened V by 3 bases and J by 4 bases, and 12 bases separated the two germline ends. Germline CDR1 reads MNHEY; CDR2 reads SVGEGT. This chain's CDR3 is CASSYSQGGTEAFF. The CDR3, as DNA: TGTGCCAGCAGTTATAGTCAGGGCGGCACTGAAGCTTTCTTT.

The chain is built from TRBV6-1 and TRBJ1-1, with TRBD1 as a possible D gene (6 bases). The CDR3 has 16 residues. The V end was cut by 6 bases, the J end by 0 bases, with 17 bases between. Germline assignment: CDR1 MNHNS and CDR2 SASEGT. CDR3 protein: CASRAMPQGLNTEAFF. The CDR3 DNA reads TGTGCCAGCAGAGCGATGCCACAGGGCTTGAACACTGAAGCTTTCTTT.

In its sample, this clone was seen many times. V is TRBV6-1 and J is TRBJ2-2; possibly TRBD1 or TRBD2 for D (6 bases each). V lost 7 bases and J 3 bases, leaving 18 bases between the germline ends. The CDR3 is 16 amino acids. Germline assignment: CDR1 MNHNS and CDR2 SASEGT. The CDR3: CASNRGPGADTGELFF. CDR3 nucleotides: TGTGCCAGCAACAGAGGGCCGGGGGCGGACACCGGGGAGCTGTTTTTT.

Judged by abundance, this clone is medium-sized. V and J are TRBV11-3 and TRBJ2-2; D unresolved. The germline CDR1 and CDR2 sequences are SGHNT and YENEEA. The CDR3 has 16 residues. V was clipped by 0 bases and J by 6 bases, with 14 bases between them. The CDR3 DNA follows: TGTGCCAGCAGCTTAGATCACCAGAGCGCCGCCGGGGAGCTGTTTTTT. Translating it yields CASSLDHQSAAGELFF.

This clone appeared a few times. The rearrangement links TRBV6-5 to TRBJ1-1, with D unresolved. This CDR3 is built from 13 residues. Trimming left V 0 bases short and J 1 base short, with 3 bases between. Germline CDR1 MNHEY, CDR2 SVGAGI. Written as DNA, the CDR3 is TGTGCCAGCAGTTACTCGGCGAACACTGAAGCTTTCTTT. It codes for CASSYSANTEAFF.

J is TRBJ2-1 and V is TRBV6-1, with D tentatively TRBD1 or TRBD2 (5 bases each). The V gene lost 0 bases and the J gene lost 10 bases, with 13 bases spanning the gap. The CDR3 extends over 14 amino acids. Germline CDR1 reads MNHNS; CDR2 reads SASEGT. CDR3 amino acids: CASSEAYGGWEQFF. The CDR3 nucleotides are TGTGCCAGCAGTGAAGCGTATGGGGGTTGGGAGCAGTTCTTC.

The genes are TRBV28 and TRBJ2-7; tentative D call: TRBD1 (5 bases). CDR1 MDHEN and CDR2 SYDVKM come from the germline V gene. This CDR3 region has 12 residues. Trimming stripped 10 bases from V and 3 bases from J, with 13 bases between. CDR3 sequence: CATSRDRYEQYF. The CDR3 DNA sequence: TGTGCCACCAGCAGGGATCGCTACGAGCAGTACTTC. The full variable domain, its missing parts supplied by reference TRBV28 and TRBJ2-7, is DVKVTQSSRYLVKRTGEKVFLECVQDMDHENMFWYRQDPGLGLRLIYFSYDVKMKEKGDIPEGYSVSREKKERFSLILESASTNQTSMYLCATSRDRYEQYFGPGTRLTVT.

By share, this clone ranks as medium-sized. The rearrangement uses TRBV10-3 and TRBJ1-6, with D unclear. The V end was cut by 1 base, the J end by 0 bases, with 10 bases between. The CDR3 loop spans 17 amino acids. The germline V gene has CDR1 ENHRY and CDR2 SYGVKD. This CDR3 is CAISEWSSSSYNSPLHF. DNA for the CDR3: TGTGCCATCAGTGAGTGGTCGTCGAGCTCCTATAATTCACCCCTCCACTTT.

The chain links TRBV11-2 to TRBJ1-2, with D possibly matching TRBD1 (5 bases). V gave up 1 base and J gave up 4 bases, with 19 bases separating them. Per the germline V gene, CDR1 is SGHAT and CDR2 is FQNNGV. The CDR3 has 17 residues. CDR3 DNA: TGTGCCAGCAGCTTAGCCCATCGACAGAGCCCCTCCTATGGCTACACCTTC. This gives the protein CASSLAHRQSPSYGYTF. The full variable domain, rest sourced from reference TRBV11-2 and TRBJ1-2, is EAGVAQSPRYKIIEKRQSVAFWCNPISGHATLYWYQQILGQGPKLLIQFQNNGVVDDSQLPKDRFSAERLKGVDSTLKIQPAKLEDSAVYLCASSLAHRQSPSYGYTFGSGTRLTVV.

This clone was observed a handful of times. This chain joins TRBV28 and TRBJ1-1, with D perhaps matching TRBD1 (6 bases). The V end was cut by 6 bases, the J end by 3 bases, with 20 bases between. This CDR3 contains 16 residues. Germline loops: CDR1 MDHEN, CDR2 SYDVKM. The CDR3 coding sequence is TGTGCCAGCAGAACCGCGGGGGGCGCGTCCTACACTGAAGCTTTCTTT. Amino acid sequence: CASRTAGGASYTEAFF.

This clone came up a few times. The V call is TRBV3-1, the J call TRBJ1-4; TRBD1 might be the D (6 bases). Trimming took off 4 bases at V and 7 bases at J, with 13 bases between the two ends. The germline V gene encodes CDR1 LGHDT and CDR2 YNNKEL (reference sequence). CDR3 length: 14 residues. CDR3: CASSPGAIGEKLFF. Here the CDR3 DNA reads TGTGCCAGCAGCCCAGGGGCGATTGGTGAAAAACTGTTTTTT.

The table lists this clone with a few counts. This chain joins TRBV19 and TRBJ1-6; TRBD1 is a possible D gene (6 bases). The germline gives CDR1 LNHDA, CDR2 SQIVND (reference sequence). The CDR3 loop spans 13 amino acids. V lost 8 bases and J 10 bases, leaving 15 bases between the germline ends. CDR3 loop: CASVGQGKSPLHF. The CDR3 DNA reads TGTGCCAGTGTTGGGCAGGGGAAATCACCCCTCCACTTT.

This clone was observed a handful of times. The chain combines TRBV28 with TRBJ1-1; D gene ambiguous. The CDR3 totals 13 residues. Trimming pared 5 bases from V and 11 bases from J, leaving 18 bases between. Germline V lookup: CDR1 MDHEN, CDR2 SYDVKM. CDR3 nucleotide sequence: TGTGCCAGCAGTCACCCGGGATTCCAGAACGCTTTCTTT. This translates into CASSHPGFQNAFF.

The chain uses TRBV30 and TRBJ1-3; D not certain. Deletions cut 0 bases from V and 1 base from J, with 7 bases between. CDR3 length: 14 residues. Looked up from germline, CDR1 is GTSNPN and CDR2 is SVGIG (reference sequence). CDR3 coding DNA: TGTGCCTGGAGTGTTTCCCATTCTGGAAACACCATATATTTT. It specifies CAWSVSHSGNTIYF.

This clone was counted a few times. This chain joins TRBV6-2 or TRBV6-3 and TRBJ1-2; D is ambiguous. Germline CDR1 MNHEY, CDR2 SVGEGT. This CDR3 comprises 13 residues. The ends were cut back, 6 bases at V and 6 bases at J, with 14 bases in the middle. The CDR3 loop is CASRSPGADGYTF. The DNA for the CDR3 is TGTGCCAGCAGATCCCCGGGAGCCGATGGCTACACCTTC.

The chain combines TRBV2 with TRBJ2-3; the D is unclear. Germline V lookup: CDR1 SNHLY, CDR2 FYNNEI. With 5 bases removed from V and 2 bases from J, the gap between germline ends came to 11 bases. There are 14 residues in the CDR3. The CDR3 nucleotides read TGTGCCAGCAGTTTCGACGGATCCACAGATACGCAGTATTTT. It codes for CASSFDGSTDTQYF.